This T cell receptor beta chain originates from a study of blood T cells in healthy people across ages. This clonotype was seen a handful of times. Its antigen is still unknown. Study-wide points: A strong correlation between TCR beta diversity and naive T cell percentage was seen. Age advanced and TCR beta diversity per million T cells fell, roughly linearly.

Germline CDR1 is MDHEN and CDR2 is SYDVKM. The CDR3 length is 14 residues. Using a J-beta primer mix together with a sample-barcoded 5' primer, a second PCR was run for roughly 6 to 12 cycles. A minimum of 2.5 million CDR3-containing paired-end reads was obtained for each sample. Each CDR3 protein is one row after TCRdb ran MiXCR on the 5' RACE reads. The table lists almost 1 million distinct CDR3 sequences, roughly 51% of them singletons, with over 20% in the top ten. The chain combines TRBV28 with TRBJ2-1, with 13 bases matching TRBD2. The end of the DNA is better explained by TRBJ2-7, so the J call may be wrong. The receptor was derived from an older woman in good health. The specimen sequenced was blood. The CDR3 region is CATGTSGNYYEQYF. The DNA for the CDR3 is TGTGCCACCGGGACTAGCGGGAACTACTACGAGCAGTACTTC.